The entry below gives a single T cell receptor beta chain sequence along with its context. Assay used: immunoSEQ multiplex PCR; TCRdb lists only in-frame clones, some missing. In the table there are approximately 1.1 million clones, about 80% of which are singletons. This record comes from a study of shared clonotypes between healthy human individuals. V lost 2 bases and J lost 15; bases outside the gene matches: 4. Germline assignment: CDR1 MNHEY and CDR2 SVGAGI. This CDR3 comprises 11 residues. The sequenced sample consisted of memory CD4+ T cells from PBMCs. Subset given: CD45RA-negative fraction. The chain joins TRBV6-5 to TRBJ1-3, with 7 positions matching TRBD1. The receptor comes from a man aged 18 to 35 in good health. Some clones in this sample may be carry-over from other donors' samples. The CDR3 sequence: CASSYIDREYF. CDR3 coding DNA: TGTGCCAGCAGTTACATTGACAGGGAATATTTT.